This section outlines one TCR beta chain sequence together with its context. The length of the CDR3 is 13 residues. Germline CDR1 SNHLY, CDR2 FYNNEI. The V end was cut by 0 bases, the J end by 10 bases, with 12 bases between. The sample originates from a study of blood T cell repertoires in COVID-19. Study details: Material from acute and convalescent COVID-19 was sourced from the United States, Italy and Spain. T cells, B-cell-depleted T cells, or PBMCs provided the cDNA or gDNA that served as material.

In the original processing: Nucleated cell number was recorded as an estimate derived from reference gene primer amplification. Libraries were prepared by immunoSEQ multiplex PCR; TCRdb keeps only in-frame clonotypes and omits some of them. The DNA was the basis for D and trimming; V, J and clone size are from that table. The sample yields approximately 240,000 clones, roughly 84% seen once. Sequencing input: peripheral blood. V usage is TRBV2 and J usage is TRBJ1-2; tentatively, D is TRBD1 (6 bases). The sequence was obtained from a woman in her fifties or sixties who had recovered from COVID-19. CDR3 DNA sequence: TGTGCCAGCAGTGAAGCTGGTGGACAGACCTACACCTTC. This gives the protein CASSEAGGQTYTF.